Sequencing of this T cell receptor (beta chain) was carried out in a study of blood T cell repertoires in COVID-19. Study details: Collection of acute and convalescent COVID-19 samples took place in the United States, Italy and Spain. PBMCs, B-cell-depleted T cells, or T cells were the source of the cDNA or gDNA that made up the material.

TCRdb keeps only in-frame clones here, not all; method: immunoSEQ multiplex PCR. The sample includes 200,000 to 250,000 clones, roughly 80% of them seen just once. The CDR3 has 16 amino acids. CDR1 and CDR2 from the germline V gene are MDHEN and SYDVKM. V shed 2 bases and J shed 4 bases, with 14 bases lying between them. The TCR comes from a woman in her 70s with acute or convalescent COVID-19. The material sequenced was peripheral blood. The chain combines TRBV28 with TRBJ1-4; TRBD1 is a possible D gene (5 bases). Here the CDR3 DNA reads TGTGCCAGCAGTTTAATGGCCGGGGGTGGTAATGAAAAACTGTTTTTT. It translates to CASSLMAGGGNEKLFF.